The present T cell receptor (beta chain) was sequenced within a study of cytomegalovirus exposure and HLA in healthy donors (dated by TCRdb to about 2017). For the study in its entirety: In an earlier analysis of 450 to 750 of the donors, 276 Gb of sequence data and 117 million unique TCR beta sequences from 150 million to 200 million T cells were reported. About 300 gigabases of sequencing data and around 87 million unique TCR sequences were included in an early release covering under 650 HLA-typed donors. In a later genetic analysis, genome-wide SNP genotypes for about 55% of the roughly 700 donors were used, and that subset was treated as a discovery cohort. Every discovery cohort repertoire had been produced on one sequencing platform. Rather than drawing on any new phenotypic data, the later analysis identified candidate immune exposures from TCR beta sequences and the way those sequences occurred across donors. High-throughput TCR immunosequencing, statistical association of individual TCRs with disease status, and machine learning were combined to predict cytomegalovirus infection status. Roughly 5 DR-DQ haplotypes were handled as single units for association and clustering because linkage in the cohort was strong. To study patterns of TCR occurrence, a later analysis re-analyzed previously published TCR beta repertoires from 666 donors and added high-resolution HLA genotyping. Among the roughly 380 genotyped donors, about 85% belonged to the genetic ancestry cluster associated with self-reported Caucasian donors. The aim of the study was to test whether cataloging public T cell receptors could identify signatures of past pathogen exposure. Both class I and class II loci were covered by HLA typing, at four-digit resolution. In an earlier analysis of 500 to 650 of the donors, high-throughput TCR beta sequencing was used to judge whether each TCR beta V gene segment behaved as functional or pseudogenic. Across approximately 420 genotyped donors of the cohort, an average of about 200,000 unique TCR beta nucleotide sequences per donor were sequenced, and approximately 17% of those sequences were non-productive. Donor age, sex, ethnicity and CMV serostatus were collected together with the repertoire data. The number of donors typed differed by locus, with 629-630 for A, B, C, DRB1 and DQB1, over 500 for DQA1, 606 for DPA1, and around 460 for DPB1. Using immunosequencing, the study profiled T cell repertoires from about 610 subjects and related those repertoires to cytomegalovirus serostatus. In addition to the first cohort of around 670 subjects, a separate validation cohort of about 120 different subjects was used.

The cohort was made up of 500 to 800 healthy bone marrow donors. At the time of sampling, all cohort members were nominally healthy, though unrecorded immune exposures were likely present. The donor was CMV seropositive and was included in the group of 250 to 300 seropositive cohort members. A peripheral blood sample was provided by each donor, and peripheral blood mononuclear cells were used for TCR beta sequencing. Genomic DNA extraction from the blood cell samples was performed with the Qiagen DNeasy Blood Extraction Kit. As concerns this clone: Its antigen has not been determined. No much larger clone is present one base from it, and per-base qualities are unavailable.

Preparation of the library involved the immunoSEQ multiplex PCR assay. For the multiplex PCR, a mixture combining 60 forward primers for TCR Vbeta segments and 13 reverse primers for TCR Jbeta segments was used. The CDR3 region of rearranged TCR beta genes was amplified from genomic DNA with a multiplex PCR assay. The Illumina HiSeq System was used to sequence the amplified TCR beta libraries as 87-base-pair reads. The paper's data handling went like this. Across the roughly 600 repertoires, a later analysis counted some 81 million unique TCR beta chains, roughly 11 million of which were shared by at least two donors. Raw reads were error-corrected and collapsed into unique sequences by a nearest-neighbor algorithm in which closely related sequences were merged to remove PCR and sequencing errors. CDR3 sequences were aligned to IMGT reference sequences to assign V, D and J gene segments. For a sequence to be retained, a match of at least six nucleotides to both a V gene segment and a J gene segment was required. A rearrangement was called productive if the CDR3 had no stop codons and remained in frame with V and J, and every other rearrangement was called non-productive. Following IMGT convention, CDR3 was defined as the stretch from the second conserved V-encoded cysteine up to the conserved J-encoded phenylalanine. Sequences without an unambiguous match to a single V gene segment were excluded from the earlier analysis of about 600 of the donors. In an earlier analysis of approximately 610 of the donors, V segments were called functional above 56.7% productive rearrangements and were called segregating when the between-donor standard deviation exceeded 5%. To diagnose cytomegalovirus status from the catalog of TCR beta chain sequences, a statistical classification framework was built. In a later analysis, TCR nucleotide sequences were compared against IMGT/GENE-DB human TR gene sequences so that V and J genes could be assigned. In a later analysis, CDR3 sequences and most-parsimonious VDJ recombination scenarios were assigned using the TCRdist pipeline. In a later analysis, every TCR beta chain was defined by the combination of its CDR3 amino acid sequence and its V-gene family, and reads without a unique V-gene family were dropped. In a later analysis, 450 to 600 highly shared, low-generation-probability nucleotide sequences were removed to address suspected cross-contamination and a sequencing artifact. In a later analysis, a clonal expansion index was calculated for each public chain from normalized within-repertoire ranks of inferred template counts. A later analysis computed generation probabilities with a VDJ recombination model fitted to out-of-frame rearrangements, and checked the results against IGoR. In a later analysis, hypergeometric tests were used to score TCR-TCR, TCR-HLA and TCR-CMV co-occurrence, with a repertoire-size bias correction applied to TCR pairs. A later analysis estimated false discovery rates by permuting HLA or CMV assignments 20 times. In a later analysis, co-occurring TCRs were grouped with DBSCAN, and TCRdist sequence similarity was added when clustering was performed within HLA-allele-positive subsets. For co-occurrence clustering, repertoires with fewer than 30,000 or more than 120,000 public chains were excluded, along with five or six repertoires with anomalous nucleotide sharing. Held by TCRdb, this immuneACCESS table contains in-frame sequences only and omits some clones. Under half of the omission traces to an unresolved V gene where checked; the cause of the rest is unknown. V, J and clone size are taken as reported in that table, and D and trimming were inferred from the DNA itself. The sample data list around 140,000 clones, and about 80% of these were observed just once. The ten biggest clones cover roughly 10% of the sample.

At the junction V is shortened by 0 bases and J by 7 bases, with 10 bases in between. CDR1 LGHNA and CDR2 YSLEER were looked up in the germline V gene. The CDR3 goes from the cysteine to the phenylalanine over 14 residues. Kept here is only the CDR3 DNA, which spans 42 bases and is read in frame from base 1. The full study reports these points: In a later analysis, TCR association rates were found to vary across HLA loci, with the most associated TCRs seen for DRB1 alleles and the fewest for HLA-C alleles. According to a later genetic analysis, donors in an Asian-associated ancestry cluster had fewer N-insertions in productive TCRs than the roughly 670-donor mean. A later analysis reported that several top co-occurrence clusters appeared linked to parvovirus B19, influenza, CMV and Epstein-Barr virus. In this cohort, only TCR beta chains were sequenced, and detectable features were limited by the absence of alpha or paired-chain data. Correlated functional status among segregating V segments might reflect linkage disequilibrium, but an unknown experimental factor could not be ruled out. Compared with equally common non-associated chains, HLA-associated TCR beta chains in a later analysis were more clonally expanded and had lower generation probabilities. When HLA alleles, especially DR and DQ, strongly co-occurred, attributing TCR associations to individual alleles was difficult. An earlier analysis of several hundred of the donors showed that most TCR beta V segments appeared in productive rearrangements either about 87% or about 30% of the time, which broadly matched IMGT annotations. A cluster of highly shared sequence variants was judged likely to represent a technical artifact of the sequencing pipeline. It was suggested by the authors that the approach could potentially be generalized to other disease states and immunological phenotypes. Across donors, most TCR sequences were observed very rarely, whereas some public TCRs were present in many individuals. Presence/absence analyses assumed roughly uniform sequencing depth across donors, an assumption that may not hold. The 87-base-pair reads could not distinguish some IMGT-functional V segments, including TRBV6-2 and TRBV6-3, so those segments were excluded. A further reported finding was that TCR beta sequences accurately predicted the HLA-A and HLA-B alleles for most subjects in the first cohort. For the cohort, immune exposure information was limited to CMV serostatus. The study gave a list of roughly 150 TCR beta chains associated with cytomegalovirus. Three of the identified cytomegalovirus-associated TCR beta chains were confirmed in vitro to be specific for cytomegalovirus antigens. In a later analysis, most CMV-associated TCR beta chains were found to appear HLA-restricted, with HLA associations seemingly driven largely by CMV exposure. Because counts were too low, roughly 18 rarely observed V segments, including chromosome 9 orphons, were left out of the earlier analysis of over 550 of the donors. A later genetic analysis associated a missense DCLRE1C variant with V-gene and J-gene trimming of TCR beta chains, and an independent cohort replicated the association. Cytomegalovirus status was reported to be diagnosed by the classifier with high specificity and sensitivity in both the original and validation cohorts. Because HLA typing was unavailable for some donors at each locus, only the typed subset was used in association tests. A later analysis associated roughly 17,000 TCR beta sequences with specific HLA alleles at a false discovery rate of 0.05.

The rearrangement combines TRBV4-3 with TRBJ2-4; confidence is insufficient to name the D gene. The origin of this receptor is a woman in her sixties or seventies in good health and CMV-seropositive. What was sequenced was PBMCs. The CDR3 region: CASSQDWPSNIQYF. The bases read TGCGCCAGCAGCCAAGATTGGCCGTCGAACATTCAGTACTTC.